Listed below are T cell receptor beta chains from one sample, sequenced in a study of human T cells and chemical hapten exposure. TCRdb independently ran MiXCR on the RACE reads; one entry per CDR3 protein. The sample includes about 34,000 distinct CDR3 sequences, around 5.9% of them seen just once. The specimen sequenced was whole blood. The receptor source for this set is a human donor in good health. Some clones in this sample may be carry-over from other donors' samples. Each CDR3 is given with its conserved first and last residue. Fields, in order: CDR3 DNA, CDR3 protein, V gene, clone size, D gene, J gene. A D gene is named only where the DNA matches it firmly. Clone size is stated in some rows and not others, as once, few, many or a class when expanded.

CDR3 DNA: TGCAGTGCTAGAGGGGACCGTTACGAGCAGTACTTC
CDR3 protein: CSARGDRYEQYF
V gene: TRBV20-1
clone size: many
D gene: -
J gene: TRBJ2-7

CDR3 DNA: TGTGCCAGCAGTCCCTACAGGGAGGAAGCTTTCTTT
CDR3 protein: CASSPYREEAFF
V gene: TRBV28
clone size: -
D gene: -
J gene: TRBJ1-1

CDR3 DNA: TGCAGTGCATCCTCATCAGGGGGTATTAGCAATCAGCCCCAGCATTTT
CDR3 protein: CSASSSGGISNQPQHF
V gene: TRBV20-1
clone size: few
D gene: TRBD1
J gene: TRBJ1-5

CDR3 DNA: TGTGCCAGCAGCTGGGACAGGGGGCTCTCCGAGCAGTACTTC
CDR3 protein: CASSWDRGLSEQYF
V gene: TRBV7-2
clone size: many
D gene: TRBD1
J gene: TRBJ2-7

CDR3 DNA: TGTGCCAGCAGCCGCTCCGGGCAGCTCTACAATGAGCAGTTCTTC
CDR3 protein: CASSRSGQLYNEQFF
V gene: TRBV6-5
clone size: few
D gene: -
J gene: TRBJ2-1

CDR3 DNA: TGCAGTGCTCAAGCTCGCGGGAGAGCCGGGGAGCTGTTTTTT
CDR3 protein: CSAQARGRAGELFF
V gene: TRBV20-1
clone size: many
D gene: TRBD2
J gene: TRBJ2-2

CDR3 DNA: TGTGCCAGCAGGACCCTCGGGACAGGGGTCTCCGAGCAGTACTTC
CDR3 protein: CASRTLGTGVSEQYF
V gene: TRBV6-2/TRBV6-3
clone size: few
D gene: TRBD1
J gene: TRBJ2-7

CDR3 DNA: TGCAGCGGCGGACAGGGACCTGGGCAGCCCCAGCATTTT
CDR3 protein: CSGGQGPGQPQHF
V gene: TRBV29-1
clone size: few
D gene: TRBD1
J gene: TRBJ1-5

CDR3 DNA: TGTGCCAGCAGTAAAATGGGTTTAGGAAGAGGCACCTACAATGAGCAGTTCTTC
CDR3 protein: CASSKMGLGRGTYNEQFF
V gene: TRBV6-1
clone size: few
D gene: -
J gene: TRBJ2-1

CDR3 DNA: TGTGCCAGCAAAGGGACGGAGATATATGGCTACACCTTC
CDR3 protein: CASKGTEIYGYTF
V gene: TRBV27
clone size: many
D gene: -
J gene: TRBJ1-2

CDR3 DNA: TGTGCCAGCAGTGGACAGATGCAAGAGACCCAGTACTTC
CDR3 protein: CASSGQMQETQYF
V gene: TRBV27
clone size: many
D gene: -
J gene: TRBJ2-5

CDR3 DNA: TGTGCCAGCAGTTATCGGGATGAGCAGTTCTTC
CDR3 protein: CASSYRDEQFF
V gene: TRBV12-3/TRBV12-4
clone size: many
D gene: -
J gene: TRBJ2-1

CDR3 DNA: TGTGCCAGCAGCCACGGACAGGGTAAGAACACTGAAGCTTTCTTT
CDR3 protein: CASSHGQGKNTEAFF
V gene: TRBV7-6
clone size: many
D gene: TRBD1
J gene: TRBJ1-1

CDR3 DNA: TGCGCCAGCAGCCAAGATCAGGCTAGCACAGATACGCAGTATTTT
CDR3 protein: CASSQDQASTDTQYF
V gene: TRBV4-3
clone size: medium-sized
D gene: -
J gene: TRBJ2-3

CDR3 DNA: TGTGCCAGTAGTACAAGACGACAGGGGGTAACACCTGAAGCTTTCTTT
CDR3 protein: CASSTRRQGVTPEAFF
V gene: TRBV19
clone size: many
D gene: TRBD1
J gene: TRBJ1-1

CDR3 DNA: TGTGCCTCCCGGACTGGCGGTAGCGGGAGGCTAGGATACACAGATACGCAGTATTTT
CDR3 protein: CASRTGGSGRLGYTDTQYF
V gene: TRBV10-3
clone size: many
D gene: TRBD2
J gene: TRBJ2-3

CDR3 DNA: TGCAGTGCCCGACAGGCGTATCTCCTAAATTCACCCCTCCACTTT
CDR3 protein: CSARQAYLLNSPLHF
V gene: TRBV20-1
clone size: -
D gene: -
J gene: TRBJ1-6

CDR3 DNA: TGCAGCGTGAAAGCGGGACACACTGAAGCTTTCTTT
CDR3 protein: CSVKAGHTEAFF
V gene: TRBV29-1
clone size: many
D gene: -
J gene: TRBJ1-1

CDR3 DNA: TGTGCCAGCAGTTACTTGACTAGTGTTGCAGATACGCAGTATTTT
CDR3 protein: CASSYLTSVADTQYF
V gene: TRBV6-6
clone size: many
D gene: -
J gene: TRBJ2-3

CDR3 DNA: TGCGCCAGCAGCCAAGCTCCGGGTTATAGCAATCAGCCCCAGCATTTT
CDR3 protein: CASSQAPGYSNQPQHF
V gene: TRBV4-3
clone size: medium-sized
D gene: -
J gene: TRBJ1-5

CDR3 DNA: TGTGCCAGCAGCTCCGCCCGAGGACTAGCGGGGGGCAATGAGCAGTTCTTC
CDR3 protein: CASSSARGLAGGNEQFF
V gene: TRBV11-2
clone size: medium-sized
D gene: TRBD2
J gene: TRBJ2-1

CDR3 DNA: TGTGCCAGCACCCTACGGGGCGGGGCGACAGATACGCAGTATTTT
CDR3 protein: CASTLRGGATDTQYF
V gene: TRBV6-5
clone size: few
D gene: -
J gene: TRBJ2-3

CDR3 DNA: TGTGCCAGCGGCCCCCAGAACACTGAAGCTTTCTTT
CDR3 protein: CASGPQNTEAFF
V gene: TRBV5-4
clone size: once
D gene: -
J gene: TRBJ1-1

CDR3 DNA: TGTGCCAGTAGTATAGCCCACCCCGGGAACTATGGCTACACCTTC
CDR3 protein: CASSIAHPGNYGYTF
V gene: TRBV19
clone size: -
D gene: -
J gene: TRBJ1-2

CDR3 DNA: TGTGCCAGCAGCTTACAGCCCTCCAATCAGCCCCAGCATTTT
CDR3 protein: CASSLQPSNQPQHF
V gene: TRBV7-2
clone size: few
D gene: -
J gene: TRBJ1-5